This TCR beta chain was observed in a study of blood T cell repertoires in COVID-19. Study-wide context: PBMCs, B-cell-depleted T cells, or T cells provided the cDNA or gDNA that made up the material.

In the authors' methods: The assay estimated nucleated cells by amplifying reference gene primers. The protocol was immunoSEQ multiplex PCR, while the TCRdb copy is restricted to in-frame clones and leaves out a portion. Clone size and the V and J calls come from that table; the DNA yielded D and trimming. Counted here are fewer than 350,000 clones, 75% to 95% occurring once; the ten biggest clones make up approximately 7.5%. This clone was picked up one time. The receptor's source is a woman aged 25 to 39 with COVID-19, enrolled during active disease. What was sequenced was peripheral blood.

The CDR3, as DNA: TGTGCCAGTAGTCCGGGACAGGGGGCCTACGAGCAGTACTTC. This gives the protein CASSPGQGAYEQYF. The chain links TRBV19 to TRBJ2-7; 11 bases map to TRBD1. Unmatched junction bases numbered 2, after V lost 5 bases and J lost 2 bases. The germline V gene has CDR1 LNHDA and CDR2 SQIVND (reference sequence). CDR3 length: 14 residues.